The 14 T cell receptor beta chains listed next were all sequenced from one sample in a study of T cells after yellow fever vaccination. TCRdb re-derived calls from the 5' RACE reads in MiXCR, one entry per CDR3 protein. The repertoire includes some 420,000 distinct CDR3 sequences, 18% of them detected once, and roughly a sixth sits in the top ten. Sequenced material: PBMCs, taken before the yellow fever booster vaccination. Every receptor here comes from a man aged 18 to 35 who received the YFV17D yellow fever vaccine.

A few counts support this clonotype. The J gene is TRBJ2-5, the V gene TRBV9; no definite D call. The CDR3 consists of 13 residues. The ends were cut back, 4 bases at V and 5 bases at J, with 12 bases in the middle. The germline gives CDR1 SGDLS, CDR2 YYNGEE. The CDR3 nucleotides are TGTGCCAGCAGCTTCTCCCCCGCCGAGACCCAGTACTTC. It translates to CASSFSPAETQYF.

A few counts support this clonotype. The chain recombines TRBV4-3 with TRBJ2-7; 7 bases line up with TRBD2. V shed 4 bases and J 3 bases; nucleotides not matched to a gene: 9. The CDR3 consists of 15 residues. In germline, CDR1 is LGHNA, CDR2 YSLEER. The CDR3 reads CASSLGDERDYEQYF. The DNA for the CDR3 is TGCGCCAGCAGCCTTGGCGATGAGCGGGACTACGAGCAGTACTTC.

For the CDR3, the DNA is TGCAGCGTTGCCCCGGTGACTAGCAGCGTGACCCAGTACTTC. It codes for CSVAPVTSSVTQYF. The chain links TRBV29-1 to TRBJ2-5, with 7 bases that match TRBD2. Unmatched junction bases numbered 12, after V lost 4 bases and J lost 7 bases. The CDR3 covers 14 residues. The germline V gene has CDR1 SQVTM and CDR2 ANQGSEA.

This clonotype was counted many times. This sequence joins TRBV7-9 and TRBJ2-1; tentatively, D is TRBD1 (5 bases). V shed 5 bases and J shed 6 bases, with 23 bases lying between them. The CDR3 contains 17 residues. Per germline, CDR1 SEHNR and CDR2 FQNEAQ (reference sequence). CDR3 nucleotide sequence: TGTGCCAGCAGCCCTGGAAGGTTAGGGGTGCTGGTCAATGAGCAGTTCTTC. Translated: CASSPGRLGVLVNEQFF.

This clonotype was recorded a few times. The J gene is TRBJ1-1, the V gene TRBV6-5, with unresolved D. With 5 bases removed from V and 2 bases from J, the gap between germline ends came to 9 bases. This CDR3 is 13 amino acids long. Germline CDR1 and CDR2: MNHEY and SVGAGI. This CDR3 is CASSPRSNTEAFF. The CDR3 DNA reads TGTGCCAGCAGTCCTAGGAGTAACACTGAAGCTTTCTTT.

The chain recombines TRBV28 with TRBJ2-7; D is ambiguous. V dropped 4 bases and J dropped 4 bases, with 17 bases sitting between them. Germline V CDR1 and CDR2: MDHEN, SYDVKM. The CDR3 has 15 amino acids. CDR3: CASSSRPGRPYEQYV. In nucleotides, the CDR3 is TGTGCCAGCAGTTCTCGCCCAGGCCGACCTTACGAGCAGTACGTC.

V is TRBV24-1 and J is TRBJ2-3, with 7 bases identical to TRBD1. The junction had 3 bases not matched to a gene; V was cut back by 4 bases and J by 3 bases. The CDR3 covers 14 residues. Germline values: CDR1 KGHDR, CDR2 SFDVKD. CDR3 DNA: TGTGCCACCAGTGACCCGACAGGGACAGATACGCAGTATTTT. This sequence encodes CATSDPTGTDTQYF.

The chain combines TRBV20-1 with TRBJ2-7; D ambiguous. Germline values: CDR1 DFQATT, CDR2 SNEGSKA (reference sequence). Deletions cut 6 bases from V and 0 bases from J, with 12 bases between. This CDR3 comprises 13 residues. CDR3 DNA sequence: TGCAGTGCGAGTCGAACAAGCTCCTACGAGCAGTACTTC. Translation gives CSASRTSSYEQYF.

The CDR3 here is CSARESRGLAGSYEQYV. As DNA, the CDR3 is TGCAGTGCTCGGGAATCCCGGGGACTAGCGGGTTCCTACGAGCAGTACGTC. The chain recombines TRBV20-1 with TRBJ2-7; 12 bases are shared with TRBD2. The CDR3 totals 17 residues. Per germline, CDR1 DFQATT and CDR2 SNEGSKA (reference sequence). The V gene end was trimmed by 5 bases and the J gene end by 1 base; junction bases not matched to a gene: 12.

The chain has TRBV29-1 and TRBJ2-5; 9 nucleotides agree with TRBD1. The CDR3 has 14 residues. Germline V gene sequence: CDR1 SQVTM, CDR2 ANQGSEA. The J segment lost 4 bases and the V segment lost 7 bases, leaving 10 bases of the junction unmatched. The CDR3 sequence is CSALRDRVRETQYF. CDR3 bases: TGCAGCGCCTTGAGGGACAGGGTGAGAGAGACCCAGTACTTC.

This clonotype was recorded a few times. CDR3 nucleotides: TGCAGTGCAACTCAGGGGGGCAATCAGCCCCAGCATTTT. This encodes CSATQGGNQPQHF. This chain links TRBV20-1 with TRBJ1-5; 7 nucleotides align to TRBD1. Germline CDR1 reads DFQATT; CDR2 reads SNEGSKA (reference sequence). The CDR3 runs 13 residues. The V segment lost 6 bases and the J segment 2 bases; nucleotides outside the gene matches: 4.

Concerning this clonotype itself: Only one base separates this from a far larger clonotype, so it likely reflects a read error. The gene calls are TRBV5-6 and TRBJ1-1, with D maybe TRBD1 (5 bases). Germline loops: CDR1 SGHDT, CDR2 YYEEEE. This CDR3 region has 12 residues. The CDR3 is CASSLGVTEVFF. CDR3 nucleotide sequence: TGTGCCAGCAGCCTGGGGGTCACTGAAGTTTTCTTT.

This clonotype showed up many times. V and J are TRBV6-6 and TRBJ2-1, with a weak D call TRBD2 (5 bases). The CDR3 runs 12 residues. CDR1 is MNHNY and CDR2 is SVGAGI in the germline V gene (reference sequence). The V and J ends lost 2 bases and 9 bases respectively, with 8 bases between them. CDR3: CASSYERREQFF. The CDR3 nucleotides read TGTGCCAGCAGTTACGAGCGGCGTGAGCAGTTCTTC.

The chain has TRBV7-2 and TRBJ2-6; tentatively, D is TRBD1 (5 bases). Germline V gene sequence: CDR1 SGHTA, CDR2 FQGNSA. The CDR3 consists of 15 residues. Trimming took off 5 bases at V and 4 bases at J, with 12 bases between the two ends. The CDR3 region is CASSGWGSGANVLTF. CDR3 nucleotide sequence: TGTGCCAGCAGCGGATGGGGCTCCGGGGCCAACGTCCTGACTTTC.